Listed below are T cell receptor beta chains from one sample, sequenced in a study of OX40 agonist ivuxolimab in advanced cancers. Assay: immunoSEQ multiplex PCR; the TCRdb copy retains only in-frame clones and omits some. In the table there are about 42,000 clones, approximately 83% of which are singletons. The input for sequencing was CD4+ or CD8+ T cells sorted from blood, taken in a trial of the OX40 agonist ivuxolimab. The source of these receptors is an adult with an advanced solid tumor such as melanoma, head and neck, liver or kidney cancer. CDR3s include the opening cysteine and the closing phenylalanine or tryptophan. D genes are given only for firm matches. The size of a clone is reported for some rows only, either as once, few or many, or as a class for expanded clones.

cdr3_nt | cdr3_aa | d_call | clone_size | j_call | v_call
TGTGCCAGTAGTATTGGGACAGGGAGTCTTCTGCCCCAGCATTTT | CASSIGTGSLLPQHF | TRBD1 | - | TRBJ1-5 | TRBV19
TGTGCCAGCAGCGTAGAGGTGACAGGGGTCAATGAGCAGTTCTTC | CASSVEVTGVNEQFF | TRBD1 | medium-sized | TRBJ2-1 | TRBV9
TGTGCCAGCAGCCCACGACAGTTCTACTATGGCTACACCTTC | CASSPRQFYYGYTF | - | - | TRBJ1-2 | TRBV9
TGTGCCAGCAGCTCGCGGCGGGAGGGCTCCTACGAGCAGTACTTC | CASSSRREGSYEQYF | TRBD2 | - | TRBJ2-7 | TRBV5-8
TGTGCCAGCAGTTTCGATTCGCAGGAAGCTTTCTTT | CASSFDSQEAFF | - | - | TRBJ1-1 | TRBV28
TGCACCACCGCTTCTCGCACGAACACCGGGGAGCTGTTTTTT | CTTASRTNTGELFF | - | - | TRBJ2-2 | TRBV1
TGTGCCTCAGGCCCAACCGGGAGGAGCAATCAGCCCCAGCATTTT | CASGPTGRSNQPQHF | - | few | TRBJ1-5 | TRBV27
TGTGCCAGCAGCTTAGCGGGAGAGGCCGGGGAGCTGTTTTTT | CASSLAGEAGELFF | - | - | TRBJ2-2 | TRBV13
TGTGCCAGCAGCCCTACAGGGCCCTATGGCTACACCTTC | CASSPTGPYGYTF | - | - | TRBJ1-2 | TRBV6-5
TGTGCCAGCAGCCAAGATGGTGTGACAGGGTCTGAAAAACTGTTTTTT | CASSQDGVTGSEKLFF | TRBD1 | - | TRBJ1-4 | TRBV4-2
TGTGCCAGCAGCTTTCCCGGACTAGCGGGAGGCAACTACGAGCAGTACTTC | CASSFPGLAGGNYEQYF | TRBD2 | - | TRBJ2-7 | TRBV7-2
TGTGCCAGCAGGATCGAGACAGGGATTGAAGCTTTCTTT | CASRIETGIEAFF | TRBD1 | - | TRBJ1-1 | TRBV7-9
TGTGCCAGCAGCTGGAACTCGGTCCCTCAAGAAAAAACTTCCTATGGCTACACCTTC | CASSWNSVPQEKTSYGYTF | - | - | TRBJ1-2 | TRBV7-8
TGTGCCAGCAGCTTCGGTTGGGGCTACACCTTC | CASSFGWGYTF | - | once | TRBJ1-2 | TRBV7-9
TGTGCCAGCAGTCCTCGGACAGAGCTGAACCACTATGGCTACACCTTC | CASSPRTELNHYGYTF | - | few | TRBJ1-2 | TRBV28
TGTGCCAGCAGCTTGCTAGGGGAAGAGACCCAGTACTTC | CASSLLGEETQYF | - | - | TRBJ2-5 | TRBV5-4
TGCGCCAGCAGCCACCGACAGGGAGTGAACACTGAAGCTTTCTTT | CASSHRQGVNTEAFF | TRBD1 | few | TRBJ1-1 | TRBV4-1
TGTGCCAGCAGCCGCGGAGGAGAGCAGTACTTC | CASSRGGEQYF | - | - | TRBJ2-7 | TRBV5-6
TGTGCCAGCAGCTTAGCGTCCGGGGGAGTGTTGGCCAAAAACATTCAGTACTTC | CASSLASGGVLAKNIQYF | - | few | TRBJ2-4 | TRBV11-2
TGTGCCACCAGCAGAATCGGGAGGGGTTACCCCTCCGACACTGAAGCTTTCTTT | CATSRIGRGYPSDTEAFF | - | - | TRBJ1-1 | TRBV15
TGTGCCAGCAGCTCCCTCCGGGGGGGCAAAGGGTCGGTAACAGATACGCAGTATTTT | CASSSLRGGKGSVTDTQYF | TRBD2 | - | TRBJ2-3 | TRBV13
TGTGCCAGCAGCGATGACAGCACCAGGGGCTACACTGAAGCTTTCTTT | CASSDDSTRGYTEAFF | - | - | TRBJ1-1 | TRBV7-9
TGTGCCAGCAGCGTAGGGGACTTGAAAGGGACTAGCGGCTACGAGCAGTACTTC | CASSVGDLKGTSGYEQYF | TRBD2 | - | TRBJ2-7 | TRBV9
TGTGCCAGCAGCCAGATAGCGGGGGGCGATACAGATACGCAGTATTTT | CASSQIAGGDTDTQYF | TRBD2 | - | TRBJ2-3 | TRBV27
TGTGCCAGCAGTTTATTCTCCTCGGGTAGGGTCGGCACCGGGGAGCTGTTTTTT | CASSLFSSGRVGTGELFF | - | - | TRBJ2-2 | TRBV27
TGCGCCAGCAGGTGGGACTTATACACCGGGGAGCTGTTTTTT | CASRWDLYTGELFF | - | - | TRBJ2-2 | TRBV5-1
TGTGCCTGGAGCCCAGGGACCCCCTACGAGCAGTACTTC | CAWSPGTPYEQYF | - | few | TRBJ2-7 | TRBV30
TGTGCCAGCACCCCCAGGGGGGACCAAGAGACCCAGTACTTC | CASTPRGDQETQYF | - | - | TRBJ2-5 | TRBV2
TGTGCCAGCAGTTTAGCCTGGCAGGGGGGTCAGCCCCAGCATTTT | CASSLAWQGGQPQHF | TRBD1 | - | TRBJ1-5 | TRBV27
TGTGCCAGCAGCTTGTTTGGCGGGGGCCAGACCCAGTACTTC | CASSLFGGGQTQYF | - | - | TRBJ2-5 | TRBV5-6
TGTGCCAGCAGTCGAGAGGGGATCTCCTACGAGCAGTACTTC | CASSREGISYEQYF | - | - | TRBJ2-7 | TRBV27
TGCAGCGTTGAGGTACCGGATAGCAATCAGCCCCAGCATTTT | CSVEVPDSNQPQHF | - | few | TRBJ1-5 | TRBV29-1
TGTGCCAGCCAGACCCTCACAGAGCAGTACTTC | CASQTLTEQYF | - | - | TRBJ2-7 | TRBV2
TGTGCCAGCGGGAGCTTGGACGGAAATCAGCCCCAGCATTTT | CASGSLDGNQPQHF | - | few | TRBJ1-5 | TRBV27
TGTGCCAGCAGTGAATATTACTCGGGACCCTCCTACGAGCAGTACTTC | CASSEYYSGPSYEQYF | - | - | TRBJ2-7 | TRBV25-1
TGCGCCAGCAGCTGGGGACAGGGGGACAATGAGCAGTTCTTC | CASSWGQGDNEQFF | TRBD1 | - | TRBJ2-1 | TRBV5-1
TGTGCCAGCAGCTGGGACTTCGATACGCAGTATTTT | CASSWDFDTQYF | - | - | TRBJ2-3 | TRBV6-6
TGTGCCAGCAATCAACCGGGACAGCCAAATCAGCCCCAGCATTTT | CASNQPGQPNQPQHF | TRBD1 | - | TRBJ1-5 | TRBV2
TGTGCCAGCAGCCAGGGCTATGAGCAGTTCTTC | CASSQGYEQFF | - | - | TRBJ2-1 | TRBV14
TGTGCCAGCAGTGGATTCTGGGGTGAGCAGTTCTTC | CASSGFWGEQFF | - | - | TRBJ2-1 | TRBV28
TGTGCCAGCAGCTTAGATTTTGTTGAAGCTTTCTTT | CASSLDFVEAFF | - | - | TRBJ1-1 | TRBV7-8
TGTGCCAGTAGTGGCGGGTACACTGAAGCTTTCTTT | CASSGGYTEAFF | - | - | TRBJ1-1 | TRBV19
TGTGCCAGCAGTTTCGGGGGATACGAGCAGTTCTTC | CASSFGGYEQFF | - | - | TRBJ2-1 | TRBV27
TGTGCCAGTAGTATAATGGACAGTCAAGAGACCCAGTACTTC | CASSIMDSQETQYF | - | - | TRBJ2-5 | TRBV19